This T cell receptor (beta chain) comes out of a study of cytomegalovirus exposure and HLA in healthy donors. Study observations and caveats: Productive rates of about 90% or about 30% were seen for most TCR beta V segments in an earlier analysis.

Remarks on this clone: The antigen remains unidentified.

The PCR ran on 60 Vbeta and 13 Jbeta primers. TCRdb's table, derived via immunoSEQ multiplex PCR, lists solely in-frame clones and lacks some. In the table there are about 150,000 clones, roughly 77% of which are singletons. The V gene lost 0 bases and the J gene lost 8 bases, with 14 bases spanning the gap. The length of the CDR3 is 14 residues. CDR1 is SGHRS and CDR2 is YFSETQ in the germline V gene. Material for sequencing was PBMCs. The TCR sequence derives from a human donor in good health. The chain recombines TRBV5-1 with TRBJ2-5; TRBD2 is a possible D gene (6 bases). CDR3 loop: CASSLGGGDETQYF. DNA of the CDR3: TGCGCCAGCAGCTTGGGAGGAGGGGATGAAACCCAGTACTTC.